This T cell receptor (beta chain) is from a study of graft-versus-host responses after intestinal transplantation. Study at large: Multivisceral, liver-intestinal, or isolated intestinal transplants were given to recipients.

The protocol was immunoSEQ multiplex PCR, while the TCRdb copy is restricted to in-frame clones and leaves out a portion. Of over 45,000 clones in the sample, approximately 88% are singletons; the top ten hold 0.5% to 0.65%. With respect to this clone: Its antigen is unidentified.

Study results and caveats: Some patients had graft-donor T cell macrochimerism. In their allografts, the ratios of graft-versus-host to host-versus-graft T cell clones were high.

Unmatched junction bases numbered 17, after V lost 4 bases and J lost 2 bases. The CDR3 length is 19 residues. Per the germline V gene, CDR1 is SGHNT and CDR2 is YYREEE (reference sequence). The V gene is TRBV5-4, the J gene TRBJ2-1, with 8 bases lining up with TRBD2. The sequence was obtained from a human donor who was the organ donor for an intestinal transplant. The sequencing used unstimulated CD4+ T cells sorted from spleen or lymph node cells, collected before transplant. CDR3 sequence reads: CASSLEGSSAGATYNEQFF. In DNA, the CDR3 is TGTGCCAGCAGCCTGGAAGGTTCGTCAGCGGGGGCTACCTACAATGAGCAGTTCTTC.